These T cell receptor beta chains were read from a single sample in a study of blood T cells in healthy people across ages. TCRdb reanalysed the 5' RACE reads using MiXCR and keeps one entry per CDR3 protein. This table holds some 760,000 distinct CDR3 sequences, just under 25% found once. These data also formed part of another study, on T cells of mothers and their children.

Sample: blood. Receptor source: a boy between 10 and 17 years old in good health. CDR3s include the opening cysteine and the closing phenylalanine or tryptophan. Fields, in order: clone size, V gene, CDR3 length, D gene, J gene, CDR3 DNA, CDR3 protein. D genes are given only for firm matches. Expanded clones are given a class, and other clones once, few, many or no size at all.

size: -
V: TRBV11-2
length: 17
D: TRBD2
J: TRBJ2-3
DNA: TGTGCCAGCAGCTTAGTGTACAGCGGGAGCGACGCAGATACGCAGTATTTT
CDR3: CASSLVYSGSDADTQYF

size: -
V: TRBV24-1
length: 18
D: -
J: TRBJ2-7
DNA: TGTGCCACCAGTCGTCGAACATGGGGCGTCCGTTTCTCCTACGAGCAGTACTTC
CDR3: CATSRRTWGVRFSYEQYF

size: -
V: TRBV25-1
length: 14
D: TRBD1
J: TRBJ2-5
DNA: TGTGCCAGCAGTAAAGCAGGGGGTCCGGAGACCCAGTACTTC
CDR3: CASSKAGGPETQYF

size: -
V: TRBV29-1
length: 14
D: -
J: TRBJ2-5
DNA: TGCAGCGTTGAAGAATATATAGTGATCGAGACCCAGTACTTC
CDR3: CSVEEYIVIETQYF

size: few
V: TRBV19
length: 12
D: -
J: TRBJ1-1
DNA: TGTGCCAGTAGTAGGGACCGAACTGAAGCTTTCTTT
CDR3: CASSRDRTEAFF

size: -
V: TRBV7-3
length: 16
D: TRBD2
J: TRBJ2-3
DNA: TGTGCCAGCAGCTTATCCGGACTAGCGGCTACAGATACGCAGTATTTT
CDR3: CASSLSGLAATDTQYF

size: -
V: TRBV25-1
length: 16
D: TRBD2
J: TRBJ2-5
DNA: TGTGCCAGCAGTGCCGACGGGAGGGACTACCAAGGGACCCAGTACTTC
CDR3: CASSADGRDYQGTQYF

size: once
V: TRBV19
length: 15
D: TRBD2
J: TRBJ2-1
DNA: TGTGCCAGTAGTGTACTAGCGGGAGGGGGAAATGAGCAGTTCTTC
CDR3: CASSVLAGGGNEQFF

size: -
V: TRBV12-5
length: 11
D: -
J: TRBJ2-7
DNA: TGTGCTAGCAGCTTGGTCCACGAGCAGTACTTC
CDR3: CASSLVHEQYF

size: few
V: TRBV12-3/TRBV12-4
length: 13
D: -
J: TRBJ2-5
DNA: TGTGCCAGCAGTGCATGGGCGCAAGAGACCCAGTACTTC
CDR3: CASSAWAQETQYF

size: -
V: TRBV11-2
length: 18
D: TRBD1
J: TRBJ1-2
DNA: TGTGCCAGCAGCAACCTGGGACAGGGGGCCAGTCTGACGTATGGCTACACCTTC
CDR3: CASSNLGQGASLTYGYTF

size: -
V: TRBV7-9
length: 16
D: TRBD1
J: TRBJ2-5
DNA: TGTGCCAGCAGACCTGGACAGGGTGAGAATCGGGAGACCCAGTACTTC
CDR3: CASRPGQGENRETQYF

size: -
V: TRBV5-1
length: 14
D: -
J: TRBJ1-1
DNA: TGCGCCAGCAGCCCAGAAGGATGGGAGACTGAAGCTTTCTTT
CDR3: CASSPEGWETEAFF

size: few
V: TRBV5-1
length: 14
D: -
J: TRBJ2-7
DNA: TGCGCCAGCAGCTTGGCAGGGTTCCCCTACGAGCAGTACTTC
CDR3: CASSLAGFPYEQYF

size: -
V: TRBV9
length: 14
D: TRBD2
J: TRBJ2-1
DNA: TGTGCCAGCAGCGTAGGATGGACTAGTTATGAGCAGTTCTTC
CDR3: CASSVGWTSYEQFF

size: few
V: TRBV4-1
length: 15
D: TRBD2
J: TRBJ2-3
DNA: TGCGCCAGCAGCTACCTAGCGGGACTCACAGATACGCAGTATTTT
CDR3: CASSYLAGLTDTQYF

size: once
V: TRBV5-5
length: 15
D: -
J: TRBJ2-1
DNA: TGTGCCAGCAGCTTGGGGTCGGAGGGGCCCCGAGAGCAGTTCTTC
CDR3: CASSLGSEGPREQFF

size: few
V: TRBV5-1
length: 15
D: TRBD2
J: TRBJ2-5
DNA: TGCGCCAGCAGCTCGAGGGCGGGGGGCCCAGAGACCCAGTACTTC
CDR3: CASSSRAGGPETQYF

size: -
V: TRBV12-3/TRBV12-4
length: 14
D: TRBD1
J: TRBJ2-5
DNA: TGTGCCAGCAGTTGGGACAGTGAGTTTGAGACCCAGTACTTC
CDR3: CASSWDSEFETQYF

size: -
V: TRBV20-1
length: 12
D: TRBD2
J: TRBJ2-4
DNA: TGCAGTGCTAGAGATACGGGGGGGCCGGAGTACTTC
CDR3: CSARDTGGPEYF

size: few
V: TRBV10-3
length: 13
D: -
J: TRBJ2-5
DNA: TGTGCCATTCAGGCGGCGGTATCGGAGACCCAGTACTTC
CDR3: CAIQAAVSETQYF

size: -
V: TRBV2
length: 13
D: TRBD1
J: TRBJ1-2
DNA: TGTGCCAGCGGGGTTTCGGACAGGGGAGGCTACACCTTC
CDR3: CASGVSDRGGYTF

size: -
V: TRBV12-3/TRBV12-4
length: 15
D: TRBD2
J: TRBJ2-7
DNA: TGTGCCAGCAGTTTTCACCTAGCGGGGACCTACGAGCAGTACTTC
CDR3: CASSFHLAGTYEQYF

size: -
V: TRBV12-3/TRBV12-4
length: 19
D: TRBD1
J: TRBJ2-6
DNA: TGTGCCACCAACGACCGACAGGGGATAAATAGGGCTGGGGCCAACGTCCTGACTTTC
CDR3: CATNDRQGINRAGANVLTF

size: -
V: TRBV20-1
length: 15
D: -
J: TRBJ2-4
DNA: TGCAGTGCTAGAGATTCAGGGAGGGCCAAAAACATTCAGTACTTC
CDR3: CSARDSGRAKNIQYF

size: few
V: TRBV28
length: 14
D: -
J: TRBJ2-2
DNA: TGTGCCAGCAGTTTTGTAGATCACACCGGGGAGCTGTTTTTT
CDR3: CASSFVDHTGELFF

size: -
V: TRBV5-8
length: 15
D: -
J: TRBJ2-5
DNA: TGTGCCAGCAGCGCAGGGACCGGGACGGAAGAGACCCAGTACTTC
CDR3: CASSAGTGTEETQYF

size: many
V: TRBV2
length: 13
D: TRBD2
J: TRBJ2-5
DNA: TGTGCCAGCAGGCCGGGAGGGGAAGAGACCCAGTACTTC
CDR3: CASRPGGEETQYF

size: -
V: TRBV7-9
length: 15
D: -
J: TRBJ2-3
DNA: TGTGCCAGCAGCTTTGACCGGGATGGCACAGATACGCAGTATTTT
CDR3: CASSFDRDGTDTQYF

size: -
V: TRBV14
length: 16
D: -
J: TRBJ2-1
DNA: TGTGCCAGCAGCCAAGATCGAGGCTACGGATCCAATGAGCAGTTCTTC
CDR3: CASSQDRGYGSNEQFF

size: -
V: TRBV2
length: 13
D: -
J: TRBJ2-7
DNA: TGTGCCAGCAATGGTGCGGGATCCTACGAGCAGTACTTC
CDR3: CASNGAGSYEQYF

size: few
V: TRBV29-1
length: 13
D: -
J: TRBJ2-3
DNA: TGCAGCGTGGCTGGGACGGCCACAGATACGCAGTATTTT
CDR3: CSVAGTATDTQYF

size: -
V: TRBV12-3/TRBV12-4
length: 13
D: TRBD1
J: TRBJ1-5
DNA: TGTGCCAGCAGACAACAGGGGAATCAGCCCCAGCATTTT
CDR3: CASRQQGNQPQHF

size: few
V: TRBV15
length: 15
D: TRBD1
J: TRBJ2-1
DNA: TGTGCCACCAGCAGAGGGGACAGGCCCTACAATGAGCAGTTCTTC
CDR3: CATSRGDRPYNEQFF

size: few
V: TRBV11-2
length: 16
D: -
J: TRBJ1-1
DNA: TGTGCCAGCAGCTTAGCGTATCGCGGAAGCGGCACTGAAGCTTTCTTT
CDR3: CASSLAYRGSGTEAFF

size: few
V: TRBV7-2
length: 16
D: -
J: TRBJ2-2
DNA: TGTGCCAGCAGCTCCGGGCCCTGGCAGGACACCGGGGAGCTGTTTTTT
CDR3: CASSSGPWQDTGELFF

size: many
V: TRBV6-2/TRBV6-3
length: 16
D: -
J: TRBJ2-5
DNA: TGTGCCAGCAGCTCCGACAGTAGCTCAACCCAAGAGACCCAGTACTTC
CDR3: CASSSDSSSTQETQYF

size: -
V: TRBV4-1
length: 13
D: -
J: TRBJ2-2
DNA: TGCGCCAGCAGCCAAGGCAGCACCGGGGAGCTGTTTTTT
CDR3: CASSQGSTGELFF

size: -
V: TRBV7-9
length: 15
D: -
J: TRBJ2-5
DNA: TGTGCCAGCAGCTTAAGTTTCGGGTTCCAAGAGACCCAGTACTTC
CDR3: CASSLSFGFQETQYF

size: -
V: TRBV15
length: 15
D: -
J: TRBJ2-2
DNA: TGTGCCACCAGCAGAGACGACAGGGAGGGTGGGGAGCTGTTTTTT
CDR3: CATSRDDREGGELFF

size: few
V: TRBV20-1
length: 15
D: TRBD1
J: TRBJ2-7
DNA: TGCAGTGCTAGAGGTGGGGACAGGGGATTCTACGAGCAGTACTTC
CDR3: CSARGGDRGFYEQYF

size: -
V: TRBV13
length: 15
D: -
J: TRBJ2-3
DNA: TGTGCCAGCAGCCATGCCGAATCTAGCACAGATACGCAGTATTTT
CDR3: CASSHAESSTDTQYF

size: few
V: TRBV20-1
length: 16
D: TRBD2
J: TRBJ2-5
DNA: TGCAGTGCTAGAGACTACGGGACTACTATCCAAGAGACCCAGTACTTC
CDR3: CSARDYGTTIQETQYF

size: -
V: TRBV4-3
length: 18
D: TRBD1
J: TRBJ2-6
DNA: TGCGCCAGCAGCCAACAAGGACAGGGAGCCTCTGGGGCCAACGTCCTGACTTTC
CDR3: CASSQQGQGASGANVLTF

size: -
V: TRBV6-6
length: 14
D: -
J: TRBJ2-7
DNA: TGTGCCAGCAGCCCTAGTAGCAGGCCGTACGAGCAGTACTTC
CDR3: CASSPSSRPYEQYF

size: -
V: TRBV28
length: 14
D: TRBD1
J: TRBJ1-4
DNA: TGTGCCAGCAACGACAGGGGGCGTAGGGAAAAACTGTTTTTT
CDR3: CASNDRGRREKLFF

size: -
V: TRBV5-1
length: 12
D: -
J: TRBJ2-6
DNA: TGCGCCAGCAGCGGAGGGGCCAACGTCCTGACTTTC
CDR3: CASSGGANVLTF

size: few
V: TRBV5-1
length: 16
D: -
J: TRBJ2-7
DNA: TGCGCCAGCAGCCCTAGCGTGGGGGGGCACTCCTACGAGCAGTACTTC
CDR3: CASSPSVGGHSYEQYF

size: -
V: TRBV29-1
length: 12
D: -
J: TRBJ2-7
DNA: TGCAGCGTTGAAGTCGGCAGGAACGAGCAGTACTTC
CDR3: CSVEVGRNEQYF